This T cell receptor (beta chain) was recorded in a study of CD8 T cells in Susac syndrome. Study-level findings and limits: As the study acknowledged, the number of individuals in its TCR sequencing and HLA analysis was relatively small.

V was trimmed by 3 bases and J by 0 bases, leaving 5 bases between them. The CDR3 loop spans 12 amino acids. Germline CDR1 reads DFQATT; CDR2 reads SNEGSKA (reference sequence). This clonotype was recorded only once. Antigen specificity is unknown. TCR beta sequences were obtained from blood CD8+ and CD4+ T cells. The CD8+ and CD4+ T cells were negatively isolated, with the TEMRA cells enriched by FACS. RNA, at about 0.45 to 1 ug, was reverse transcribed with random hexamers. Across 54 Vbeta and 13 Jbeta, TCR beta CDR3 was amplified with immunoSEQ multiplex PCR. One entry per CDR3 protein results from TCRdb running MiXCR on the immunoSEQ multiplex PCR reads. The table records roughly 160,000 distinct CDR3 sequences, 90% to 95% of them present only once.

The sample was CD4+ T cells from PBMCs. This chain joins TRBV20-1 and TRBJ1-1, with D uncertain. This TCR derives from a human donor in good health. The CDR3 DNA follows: TGCAGTGCTAGGGACCTGAACACTGAAGCTTTCTTT. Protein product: CSARDLNTEAFF.